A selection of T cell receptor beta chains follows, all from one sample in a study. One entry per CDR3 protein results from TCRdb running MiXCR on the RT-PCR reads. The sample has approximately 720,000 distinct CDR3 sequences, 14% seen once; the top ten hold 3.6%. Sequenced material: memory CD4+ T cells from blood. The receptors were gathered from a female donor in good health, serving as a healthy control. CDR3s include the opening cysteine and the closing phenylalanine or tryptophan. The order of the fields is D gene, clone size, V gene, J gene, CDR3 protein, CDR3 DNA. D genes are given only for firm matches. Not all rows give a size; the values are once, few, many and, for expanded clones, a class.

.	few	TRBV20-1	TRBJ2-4	CSALPGGKNIQYF	TGCAGTGCTTTGCCCGGGGGAAAAAACATTCAGTACTTC
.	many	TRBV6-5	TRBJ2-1	CASSYIPSGSYNEQFF	TGTGCCAGCAGTTACATCCCCAGCGGAAGCTACAATGAGCAGTTCTTC
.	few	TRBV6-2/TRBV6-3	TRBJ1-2	CASSYDPGYGYTF	TGTGCCAGCAGTTATGATCCTGGTTATGGCTACACCTTC
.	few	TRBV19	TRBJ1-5	CASSIPEGLSNQPQHF	TGTGCCAGTAGTATACCTGAGGGGCTTAGCAATCAGCCCCAGCATTTT
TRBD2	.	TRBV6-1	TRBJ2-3	CASTYRAGGVDTQYF	TGTGCCAGCACCTACCGGGCGGGAGGTGTGGATACGCAGTATTTT
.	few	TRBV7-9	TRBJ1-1	CASSLGAVFTHTEAFF	TGTGCCAGCAGCTTAGGCGCAGTCTTTACACACACTGAAGCTTTCTTT
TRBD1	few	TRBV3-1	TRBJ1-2	CASSQAGTVYGYTF	TGTGCCAGCAGCCAAGCCGGGACAGTCTATGGCTACACCTTC
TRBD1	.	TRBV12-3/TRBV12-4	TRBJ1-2	CASSLWSGTGAWGYTF	TGTGCCAGCAGTTTGTGGTCCGGGACAGGGGCCTGGGGCTACACCTTC
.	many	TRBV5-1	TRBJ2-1	CASSLDGDLYNEQFF	TGCGCCAGCAGCTTGGATGGGGACCTCTACAATGAGCAGTTCTTC
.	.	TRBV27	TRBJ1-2	CASSTLAEGGGYGYTF	TGTGCCAGCAGTACCCTCGCGGAGGGAGGGGGATATGGCTACACCTTC
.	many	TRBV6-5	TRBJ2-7	CASSYSWTSYEQYF	TGTGCCAGCAGTTACTCCTGGACTTCCTACGAGCAGTACTTC
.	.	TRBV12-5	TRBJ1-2	CASGWGLYGYTF	TGTGCTAGTGGTTGGGGACTCTATGGCTACACCTTC
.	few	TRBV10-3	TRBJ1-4	CAISDPTGTNEKLFF	TGTGCCATCAGTGACCCGACAGGCACTAATGAAAAACTGTTTTTT